These 13 T cell receptor beta chains were all obtained from the same sample, sequenced in a study of Ad26.COV2.S vaccination and SARS-CoV-2 variants. Treatment here: about 20 received Ad26.COV2.S at low or high dose, single or two shots; roughly five received placebo; per-sample allocation not given. Following the first vaccine or placebo injection, samples were taken on day 63. Clones were sequenced by immunoSEQ multiplex PCR, and TCRdb holds only the in-frame ones, with some missing. The sample has hundreds of thousands of clones, around 89% seen once. The material sequenced was peripheral blood, taken in a trial of Ad26.COV2.S vaccine versus placebo. The source of these receptors is a person aged 18-60 years who received the Ad26.COV2.S COVID-19 vaccine or a placebo.

This sequence joins TRBV6-2 or TRBV6-3 and TRBJ1-5, with 7 bases identical to TRBD1. Germline V lookup: CDR1 MNHEY, CDR2 SVGEGT. The CDR3 runs to 15 residues. Trimming took 0 bases from V and 5 from J; bases not matched to a gene: 4. This CDR3 is CASSYSNRGHQPQHF. DNA of the CDR3: TGTGCCAGCAGTTACTCGAACAGGGGCCATCAGCCCCAGCATTTT.

The rearrangement joins TRBV19 to TRBJ2-7, with 12 bases matching TRBD2. Trimming removed 6 bases from V and 2 bases from J; junction bases left unmatched: 5. CDR3 size: 15 residues. Germline V gene lookup returns CDR1 LNHDA and CDR2 SQIVND (reference sequence). The CDR3 DNA follows: TGTGCCAGTAGGGCTTCTAGCGGGAGGGCCTACGAGCAGTACTTC. This encodes CASRASSGRAYEQYF.

The sample holds one count of this clone. This chain joins TRBV19 and TRBJ2-2, with D unresolved. V dropped 3 bases and J dropped 4 bases, with 9 bases sitting between them. From germline, CDR1 is LNHDA and CDR2 SQIVND (reference sequence). The CDR3 extends over 14 amino acids. CDR3: CASSMVRSTGELFF. The CDR3 DNA reads as TGTGCCAGTAGTATGGTCCGGTCCACCGGGGAGCTGTTTTTT.

The chain links TRBV6-6 to TRBJ1-2; D may be TRBD1 (5 bases). The CDR3 is 16 residues long. The germline CDR1 and CDR2 sequences are MNHNY and SVGAGI (reference sequence). Trimming took 6 bases from V and 1 from J, leaving 18 bases between them. CDR3 protein: CASRGSSEGVNYGYTF. For the CDR3, the DNA is TGTGCCAGCAGGGGTTCGAGTGAAGGGGTTAACTATGGCTACACCTTC.

This clone has more than one count but fewer than ten. This chain joins TRBV9 and TRBJ1-4, with TRBD1 matching over 8 bases. Losses at the gene ends were 4 bases for V and 8 bases for J; bases not matched to a gene: 10. CDR3 length equals 15 residues. Germline CDR1 SGDLS, CDR2 YYNGEE. In DNA, the CDR3 is TGTGCCAGCAGCCCCTCCGGACAGGGTCTCGAAAAACTGTTTTTT. It yields the protein CASSPSGQGLEKLFF.

The rearrangement links TRBV5-1 to TRBJ1-1; TRBD1 might be the D (5 bases). V shed 4 bases and J shed 4 bases, with 11 bases lying between them. The germline gives CDR1 SGHRS, CDR2 YFSETQ. The CDR3 consists of 13 residues. The DNA of the CDR3 is TGCGCCAGCAGCGCGGCGGGGCCCACTGAAGCTTTCTTT. Protein product: CASSAAGPTEAFF.

This chain connects TRBV5-4 to TRBJ1-1; 10 bases are shared with TRBD1. Unmatched junction bases numbered 4, after V lost 3 bases and J lost 5 bases. This CDR3 is 14 amino acids long. Germline V gene data show CDR1 as SGHNT and CDR2 as YYREEE (reference sequence). In nucleotides, the CDR3 is TGTGCCAGCAGCTCCGACAGGGGGCGGACTGAAGCTTTCTTT. This codes for CASSSDRGRTEAFF.

V is TRBV2 and J is TRBJ1-1, with no clear D. The ends were cut back, 3 bases at V and 1 base at J, with 6 bases in the middle. This CDR3 has 13 residues. Germline V gene sequence: CDR1 SNHLY, CDR2 FYNNEI. For the CDR3, the DNA is TGTGCCAGCAGTGATTACCCGAACACTGAAGCTTTCTTT. It yields the protein CASSDYPNTEAFF.

The chain employs TRBV6-2 or TRBV6-3 and TRBJ2-7; 7 bases match TRBD1. CDR1 MNHEY and CDR2 SVGEGT come from the germline V gene. With 2 bases clipped from V and 1 base from J, the junction kept 5 bases outside the gene matches. The length of the CDR3 is 15 residues. CDR3 sequence (DNA): TGTGCCAGCAGTTACAACCGGGACAGTTCCTACGAGCAGTACTTC. This translates into CASSYNRDSSYEQYF.

The chain uses TRBV5-5 and TRBJ1-4, with D possibly TRBD1 on 5 matching bases. Germline assignment: CDR1 SGHKS and CDR2 YYEKEE (reference sequence). CDR3 length: 17 amino acids. Trimming took 2 bases from V and 5 from J, leaving 19 bases between them. The CDR3 loop reads CASSLALQGGENEKLFF. The CDR3 DNA follows: TGTGCCAGCAGCTTAGCGCTGCAGGGAGGAGAGAATGAAAAACTGTTTTTT.

V and J are TRBV27 and TRBJ2-2; D is possibly TRBD2 (7 bases). In germline, CDR1 is MNHEY, CDR2 SMNVEV (reference sequence). This CDR3 has 17 amino acids. Trimming shortened V by 3 bases and J by 4 bases, and 18 bases separated the two germline ends. CDR3 region: CASSFGGRMAITGELFF. The CDR3 DNA follows: TGTGCCAGCAGTTTCGGGGGGCGCATGGCTATCACCGGGGAGCTGTTTTTT.

This chain connects TRBV4-1 to TRBJ2-2; possibly TRBD2 for D (6 bases). Germline CDR1 MGHRA, CDR2 YSYEKL. This CDR3 comprises 15 residues. The V and J ends lost 3 bases and 6 bases respectively, with 14 bases between them. The CDR3 spells CASSHIRAGPGELFF. CDR3 bases: TGCGCCAGCAGCCATATAAGGGCGGGGCCCGGGGAGCTGTTTTTT.

The chain recombines TRBV18 with TRBJ1-5; TRBD1 might be the D (5 bases). The germline CDR1 and CDR2 sequences are KGHSH and LQKENI. V lost 6 bases and J 2 bases, leaving 17 bases between the germline ends. This CDR3 comprises 16 residues. CDR3 region: CASSTEGYRGNQPQHF. DNA for the CDR3: TGTGCCAGCTCTACAGAGGGGTATAGGGGCAATCAGCCCCAGCATTTT.